The subject of this entry is one T cell receptor beta chain. Its antigen is still unknown. The CDR3 consists of 15 residues. Germline V CDR1 and CDR2: SNHLY, FYNNEI. V gave up 6 bases and J gave up 5 bases, with 17 bases separating them. Data came from immunoSEQ multiplex PCR; TCRdb stores just in-frame clones and leaves some out. The sample holds about 110,000 clones, 92% seen once. The source of the sample is a study of siplizumab effects on memory and regulatory T cells. Study results and limitations: Only a minor fraction of alloreactive clones mapped to unstimulated subsets. In unstimulated cells, naive T cells appeared more diverse than memory T cells and seemed major alloresponse contributors. Roughly 75-97% of dividing CD4+ or CD8+ clones were without an attributable naive or memory phenotype. Treg origin accounted for an average of roughly 70% of mappable alloreactive CD4+ clones with siplizumab and under 30% in controls.

The sample taken for sequencing was CD4+ T cells sorted from blood. J is TRBJ2-1 and V is TRBV2; tentatively, D is TRBD2 (5 bases). The sequence derives from a human donor in good health. The CDR3, as DNA: TGTGCCAGCAGCTCTCGGGGAACCACCCACAATGAGCAGTTCTTC. Amino acids: CASSSRGTTHNEQFF.